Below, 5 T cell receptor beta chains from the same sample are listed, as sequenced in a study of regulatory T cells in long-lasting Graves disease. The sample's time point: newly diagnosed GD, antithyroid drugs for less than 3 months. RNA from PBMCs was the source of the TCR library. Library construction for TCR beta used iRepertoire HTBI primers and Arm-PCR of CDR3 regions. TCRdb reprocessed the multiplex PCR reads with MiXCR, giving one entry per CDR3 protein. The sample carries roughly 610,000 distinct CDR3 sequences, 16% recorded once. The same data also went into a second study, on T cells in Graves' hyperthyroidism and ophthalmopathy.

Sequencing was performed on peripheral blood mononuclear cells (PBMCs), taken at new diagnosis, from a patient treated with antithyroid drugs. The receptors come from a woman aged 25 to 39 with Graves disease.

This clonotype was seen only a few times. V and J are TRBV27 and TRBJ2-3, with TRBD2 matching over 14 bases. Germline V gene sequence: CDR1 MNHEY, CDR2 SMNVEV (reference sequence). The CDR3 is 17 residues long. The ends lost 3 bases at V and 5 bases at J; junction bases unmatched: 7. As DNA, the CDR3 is TGTGCCAGCAGTTTCTGGACTAGCGGGAGGTTGGGAGATACGCAGTATTTT. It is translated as CASSFWTSGRLGDTQYF.

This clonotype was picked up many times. In nucleotides, the CDR3 is TGTGCCAACCAATTGGGGGGCACCTACGAGCAGTACTTC. Its protein product is CANQLGGTYEQYF. The chain joins TRBV2 to TRBJ2-7; D tentatively fits TRBD1 or TRBD2 (6 bases each). The germline CDR1 and CDR2 sequences are SNHLY and FYNNEI. Trimming pared 10 bases from V and 2 bases from J, leaving 15 bases between. The CDR3 contains 13 residues.

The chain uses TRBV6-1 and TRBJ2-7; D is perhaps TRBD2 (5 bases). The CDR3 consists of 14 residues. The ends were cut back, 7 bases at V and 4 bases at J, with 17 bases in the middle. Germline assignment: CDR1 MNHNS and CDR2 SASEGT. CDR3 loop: CASTQLGGPYEQYF. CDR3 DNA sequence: TGTGCCAGCACCCAACTAGGTGGCCCGTACGAGCAGTACTTC.

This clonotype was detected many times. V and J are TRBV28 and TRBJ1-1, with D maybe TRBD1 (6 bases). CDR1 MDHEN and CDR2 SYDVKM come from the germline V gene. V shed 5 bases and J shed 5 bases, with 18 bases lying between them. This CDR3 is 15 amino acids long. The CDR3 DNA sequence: TGTGCCAGCAGTCCAGAACAGGGAAAGTGGACTGAAGCTTTCTTT. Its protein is CASSPEQGKWTEAFF.

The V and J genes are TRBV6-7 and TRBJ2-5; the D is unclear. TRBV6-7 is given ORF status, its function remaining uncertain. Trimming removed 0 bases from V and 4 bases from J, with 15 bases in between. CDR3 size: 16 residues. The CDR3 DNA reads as TGTGCCAGCAGTTACTCGTACGGAACTAAGAGAGAGACCCAGTACTTC. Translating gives CASSYSYGTKRETQYF.